This T cell receptor (beta chain) comes out of a study of response to subunit inactivated influenza vaccine. The study, taken as a whole, reports: T cells newly recruited by each seasonal influenza vaccination are few, the authors suggested.

The germline V and J ends were trimmed by 3 bases and 1 base, with 12 bases remaining between them. From germline, CDR1 is SGHRS and CDR2 YFSETQ. CDR3 length: 15 amino acids. TCRdb re-called the RT-PCR reads with MiXCR, one entry per CDR3 protein. This table has around 850,000 distinct CDR3 sequences, about 18% appearing once. This clonotype was recorded a few times. What it binds is unknown. The sample consisted of PBMCs from blood, taken roughly 5 days after vaccination. This clonotype originated in a man in his forties or fifties who received an inactivated influenza vaccine. This chain uses TRBV5-1 with TRBJ2-3, with D perhaps matching TRBD1 or TRBD2 (6 bases each). CDR3 region: CASSWRDKGTDTQYF. In nucleotides, the CDR3 is TGCGCCAGCAGCTGGCGGGACAAAGGCACAGATACGCAGTATTTT.